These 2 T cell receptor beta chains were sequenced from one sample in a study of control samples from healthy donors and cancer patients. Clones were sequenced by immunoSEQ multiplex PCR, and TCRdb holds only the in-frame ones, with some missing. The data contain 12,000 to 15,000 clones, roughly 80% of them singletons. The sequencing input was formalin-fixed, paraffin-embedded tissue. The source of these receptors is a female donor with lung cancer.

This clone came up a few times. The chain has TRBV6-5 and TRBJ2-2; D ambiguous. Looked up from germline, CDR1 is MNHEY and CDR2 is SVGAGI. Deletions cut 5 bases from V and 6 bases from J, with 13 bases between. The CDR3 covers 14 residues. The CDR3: CASSPSERPGELFF. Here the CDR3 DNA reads TGTGCCAGCAGTCCAAGTGAACGGCCCGGGGAGCTGTTTTTT.

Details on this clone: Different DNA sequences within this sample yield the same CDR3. CDR3 sequence (DNA): TGCGCCAGCAGCCAGACAGGGAGGGAGACCCAGTACTTC. Encoded protein: CASSQTGRETQYF. The rearrangement uses TRBV4-3 and TRBJ2-5; the D gene is possibly TRBD1 (7 bases). The CDR3 consists of 13 residues. CDR1 LGHNA and CDR2 YSLEER come from the germline V gene. V was clipped by 3 bases and J by 5 bases, with 10 bases between them.